A single sample gave rise to the 28 T cell receptor beta chains below, sequenced in a study of T cell responses to AZD1222 COVID-19 vaccine. Some clones are missing from TCRdb's copy, which holds only in-frame ones; the method was immunoSEQ multiplex PCR. The data show under 150,000 clones, approximately 85% seen once. The specimen comprised peripheral blood, sampled 28 days after the second AZD1222 dose. The receptors were sampled from an adult who received the AZD1222 COVID-19 vaccine.

The J gene is TRBJ2-1, the V gene TRBV28; 7 bases are shared with TRBD2. CDR3 length: 14 amino acids. The germline V gene encodes CDR1 MDHEN and CDR2 SYDVKM. The trim removed 7 bases at V and 10 bases at J, leaving 13 bases unmatched. Here the CDR3 reads CASTLGASGREQFF. The DNA for the CDR3 is TGTGCCAGCACCCTTGGGGCTAGCGGCAGAGAGCAGTTCTTC.

The chain has TRBV5-1 and TRBJ2-1; TRBD2 matches 8 bases. This CDR3 spans 13 amino acids. J gave up 7 bases and V 2 bases, and 2 bases lay outside the gene matches. The germline CDR1 and CDR2 sequences are SGHRS and YFSETQ. This CDR3 reads CASSFGTRNEQFF. CDR3 DNA sequence: TGCGCCAGCAGCTTTGGGACTAGAAATGAGCAGTTCTTC.

This chain connects TRBV7-9 to TRBJ2-3; unclear D gene. The CDR3 sequence is 12 residues long. Trimming cost V 2 bases and J 4 bases, with 4 bases left between them. CDR1 is SEHNR and CDR2 is FQNEAQ in the germline V gene (reference sequence). CDR3 sequence reads: CASSLRSDTQYF. Here the CDR3 DNA reads TGTGCCAGCAGCTTACGTTCAGATACGCAGTATTTT.

The chain combines TRBV5-1 with TRBJ2-3; 13 bases match TRBD2. The V and J ends lost 3 bases and 1 base, in that order; junction bases with no gene match: 2. The CDR3 has 16 residues. Germline V gene sequence: CDR1 SGHRS, CDR2 YFSETQ. CDR3: CASSSGLAGGTDTQYF. CDR3 in DNA: TGCGCCAGCAGCTCCGGACTAGCGGGGGGCACAGATACGCAGTATTTT.

This chain links TRBV19 with TRBJ1-6, with 9 bases fitting TRBD1. V was pared by 5 bases and J by 8 bases, with 7 bases of the junction left unmatched. The CDR3 covers 15 residues. Germline-derived CDR1 and CDR2 are LNHDA and SQIVND (reference sequence). The CDR3: CASSRNRGLDSPLHF. In DNA form, the CDR3 reads TGTGCCAGTAGTCGCAACAGGGGGCTGGATTCACCCCTCCACTTT.

This rearrangement joins TRBV4-1 to TRBJ2-3; D might be TRBD2 (6 bases). CDR1 is MGHRA and CDR2 is YSYEKL in the germline V gene. Deletions cut 0 bases from V and 3 bases from J, with 16 bases between. The CDR3 totals 17 residues. The CDR3 loop is CASSQDRVSGETDTQYF. The CDR3 DNA follows: TGCGCCAGCAGCCAAGATCGAGTTAGCGGCGAAACAGATACGCAGTATTTT.

The gene calls are TRBV9 and TRBJ2-7; 8 nucleotides agree with TRBD2. This CDR3 comprises 15 residues. In germline, CDR1 is SGDLS, CDR2 YYNGEE. V dropped 2 bases and J dropped 4; count of bases not matched to a gene: 8. The CDR3 bases are TGTGCCAGCAGCGTCTCAGCGGGAGTAGATTACGAGCAGTACTTC. Protein sequence: CASSVSAGVDYEQYF.

The CDR3 bases are TGTGCCAGCAGCCCACGTGCGGGGGCTGGGAATGAGCAGTTCTTC. Translated: CASSPRAGAGNEQFF. The chain joins TRBV3-1 (or the pseudogene TRBV3-2) to TRBJ2-1, with a weak D call TRBD2 (7 bases). There are 15 residues in the CDR3. Trimming removed 4 bases at V and 7 bases at J, with 17 bases between. The germline CDR1 and CDR2 sequences are LGHDT and YNNKEL (reference sequence).

The chain links TRBV12-3 or TRBV12-4 to TRBJ2-5; D is unresolved. The V gene lost 6 bases and the J gene lost 0 bases, with 2 bases spanning the gap. CDR3 length equals 11 residues. CDR3 in amino acids: CASSNQETQYF. CDR3 DNA sequence: TGTGCCAGCAGCAACCAAGAGACCCAGTACTTC.

This clone was recorded many times. The chain combines TRBV6-5 with TRBJ1-4; unclear D gene. The CDR3 length is 13 residues. V was shortened by 0 bases and J by 8 bases, with 7 bases between the two germline ends. Looked up from germline, CDR1 is MNHEY and CDR2 is SVGAGI. This CDR3 is CASSYSRLEKLFF. The DNA of the CDR3 is TGTGCCAGCAGTTACTCGAGACTAGAAAAACTGTTTTTT.

This chain uses TRBV30 with TRBJ1-4; 11 positions match TRBD1. The ends lost 0 bases at V and 7 bases at J; junction bases unmatched: 7. The CDR3 extends over 16 amino acids. CDR1 is GTSNPN and CDR2 is SVGIG in the germline V gene (reference sequence). CDR3 DNA: TGTGCCTGGAGTGTACCACCCGGGACAGGGGGTGAAAAACTGTTTTTT. It yields the protein CAWSVPPGTGGEKLFF.

The rearrangement links TRBV3-1 (or the pseudogene TRBV3-2) to TRBJ2-1, with 11 bases fitting TRBD2. The CDR3 consists of 14 residues. Unmatched junction bases numbered 4, after V lost 5 bases and J lost 7 bases. CDR1 LGHDT and CDR2 YNNKEL come from the germline V gene (reference sequence). The CDR3 DNA follows: TGTGCCAGCAGCTCCACTAGCGGGGGTAATGAGCAGTTCTTC. Translation: CASSSTSGGNEQFF.

The chain carries TRBV6-5 and TRBJ1-1, with unresolved D. Per the germline V gene, CDR1 is MNHEY and CDR2 is SVGAGI. This CDR3 is 14 amino acids long. V shed 6 bases and J shed 6 bases, with 17 bases lying between them. The CDR3 reads CASSPDHLRPEAFF. Here the CDR3 DNA reads TGTGCCAGCAGCCCGGATCATTTAAGGCCTGAAGCTTTCTTT.

The V call is TRBV5-1, the J call TRBJ1-2; TRBD1 is a possible D gene (6 bases). The V end lost 4 bases, the J end lost 2 bases, and 12 bases lay between the germline ends. This CDR3 is built from 14 residues. Germline V gene data show CDR1 as SGHRS and CDR2 as YFSETQ. CDR3 protein: CASSRGDTNYGYTF. The CDR3 DNA sequence: TGCGCCAGCAGCAGAGGGGACACCAACTATGGCTACACCTTC. Full variable domain (outside the CDR3, taken from reference TRBV5-1 and TRBJ1-2): KAGVTQTPRYLIKTRGQQVTLSCSPISGHRSVSWYQQTPGQGLQFLFEYFSETQRNKGNFPGRFSGRQFSNSRSEMNVSTLELGDSALYLCASSRGDTNYGYTFGSGTRLTVV.

The chain links TRBV18 to TRBJ2-7; D might be TRBD1 (5 bases). This CDR3 is 14 amino acids long. Germline CDR1 KGHSH, CDR2 LQKENI. Trimming took off 0 bases at V and 4 bases at J, with 10 bases between the two ends. CDR3 sequence reads: CASSPPAGIYEQYF. DNA of the CDR3: TGTGCCAGCTCACCACCGGCAGGGATTTACGAGCAGTACTTC. Full variable domain (missing parts from reference TRBV18 and TRBJ2-7): NAGVMQNPRHLVRRRGQEARLRCSPMKGHSHVYWYRQLPEEGLKFMVYLQKENIIDESGMPKERFSAEFPKEGPSILRIQQVVRGDSAAYFCASSPPAGIYEQYFGPGTRLTVT.

This sequence joins TRBV5-1 and TRBJ2-7; the match to TRBD2 covers 10 bases. V lost 4 bases and J lost 5; bases outside the gene matches: 9. Looked up from germline, CDR1 is SGHRS and CDR2 is YFSETQ. The length of the CDR3 is 15 residues. In DNA, the CDR3 is TGCGCCAGCAGCCCAAGTCTAGCGGGAGTGAACGAGCAGTACTTC. Protein sequence: CASSPSLAGVNEQYF.

The J gene is TRBJ1-1, the V gene TRBV28, with D hard to call. The CDR3 covers 13 residues. The ends were cut back, 1 base at V and 0 bases at J, with 3 bases in the middle. Germline CDR1 is MDHEN and CDR2 is SYDVKM. CDR3: CASSLSVNTEAFF. For the CDR3, the DNA is TGTGCCAGCAGTTTATCAGTGAACACTGAAGCTTTCTTT.

The chain couples TRBV6-2 or TRBV6-3 to TRBJ2-3; D gene uncertain. Germline values: CDR1 MNHEY, CDR2 SVGEGT. The CDR3 covers 12 residues. Deletions cut 0 bases from V and 9 bases from J, with 7 bases between. The DNA of the CDR3 is TGTGCCAGCAGTTACTCGACTGGAACGCAGTATTTT. Residues: CASSYSTGTQYF.

J is TRBJ1-1 and V is TRBV28, with D hard to call. The CDR3 runs 13 residues. Germline V CDR1 and CDR2: MDHEN, SYDVKM. Trimming removed 8 bases from V and 1 base from J, with 11 bases in between. The CDR3 DNA reads as TGTGCCAGCCATCAGACCCAGAACACTGAAGCTTTCTTT. Protein product: CASHQTQNTEAFF.

The V gene is TRBV28, the J gene TRBJ1-6, with TRBD1 as a possible D gene (5 bases). V was trimmed by 3 bases and J by 12 bases, leaving 9 bases between them. This CDR3 comprises 12 residues. In germline, CDR1 is MDHEN, CDR2 SYDVKM. The CDR3 bases are TGTGCCAGCAGTTTGCCAGGGCTACCCCTCCACTTT. It is translated as CASSLPGLPLHF. Using reference TRBV28 and TRBJ1-6 for the parts outside the CDR3, the full variable domain is DVKVTQSSRYLVKRTGEKVFLECVQDMDHENMFWYRQDPGLGLRLIYFSYDVKMKEKGDIPEGYSVSREKKERFSLILESASTNQTSMYLCASSLPGLPLHFGNGTRLTVT.

This chain uses TRBV12-3 or TRBV12-4 with TRBJ1-2; TRBD1 might be the D (5 bases). The CDR3 totals 13 residues. Trimming cost V 2 bases and J 8 bases, with 12 bases left between them. The CDR3, as DNA: TGTGCCAGCAGTTTACAGGGTGAAAGGGGCTACACCTTC. Encoded protein: CASSLQGERGYTF.

This clone was picked up many times. The chain combines TRBV6-2 or TRBV6-3 with TRBJ1-6; 11 bases are shared with TRBD1. With 0 bases clipped from V and 9 bases from J, the junction kept 1 base outside the gene matches. Germline assignment: CDR1 MNHEY and CDR2 SVGEGT. This CDR3 contains 15 residues. The CDR3, as DNA: TGTGCCAGCAGTTACTCCGGGACAGGGGGTTCACCCCTCCACTTT. Its translation: CASSYSGTGGSPLHF.

The genes are TRBV9 and TRBJ2-5; 7 nucleotides agree with TRBD2. Germline V gene sequence: CDR1 SGDLS, CDR2 YYNGEE. The CDR3 length is 15 residues. With 0 bases clipped from V and 4 bases from J, the junction kept 6 bases outside the gene matches. The CDR3 coding sequence is TGTGCCAGCAGCGTAGCTTGGACTAGGGGAGAGACCCAGTACTTC. Translating it yields CASSVAWTRGETQYF.

The chain links TRBV7-6 to TRBJ1-1; perhaps TRBD1 as D (5 bases). The CDR3 runs 16 residues. V lost 3 bases, J lost 5 bases, and 19 bases lay in between. CDR1 SGHVS and CDR2 FNYEAQ come from the germline V gene. This CDR3 reads CASSFRRDPQVTEAFF. The CDR3, as DNA: TGTGCCAGCAGCTTCAGACGGGACCCCCAGGTGACTGAAGCTTTCTTT. The full variable domain, its missing parts supplied by reference TRBV7-6 and TRBJ1-1, is GAGVSQSPRYKVTKRGQDVALRCDPISGHVSLYWYRQALGQGPEFLTYFNYEAQQDKSGLPNDRFSAERPEGSISTLTIQRTEQRDSAMYRCASSFRRDPQVTEAFFGQGTRLTVV.

This clone has just one count. The genes are TRBV9 and TRBJ2-7; D is unclear. Germline CDR1 SGDLS, CDR2 YYNGEE. Trimming cost V 3 bases and J 5 bases, with 12 bases left between them. This CDR3 is 13 amino acids long. Here the CDR3 reads CASSARLGNEQYF. The CDR3 DNA reads as TGTGCCAGCAGCGCGCGGTTGGGGAACGAGCAGTACTTC.

The chain employs TRBV7-9 and TRBJ1-1; D is unclear. Germline V gene lookup returns CDR1 SEHNR and CDR2 FQNEAQ (reference sequence). The CDR3 totals 14 residues. The V and J ends lost 5 bases and 5 bases respectively, with 15 bases between them. CDR3 coding DNA: TGTGCCAGCAGCCGACGAGAGACTGTTACTGAAGCTTTCTTT. It is translated as CASSRRETVTEAFF.

The gene calls are TRBV2 and TRBJ1-2; D may be TRBD1 (6 bases). Germline CDR1 and CDR2: SNHLY and FYNNEI. The ends were cut back, 1 base at V and 4 bases at J, with 13 bases in the middle. The CDR3 contains 15 residues. CDR3 sequence (DNA): TGTGCCAGCAGTGAAGGACAGGTCCTATTCTATGGCTACACCTTC. It yields the protein CASSEGQVLFYGYTF.

J is TRBJ2-7 and V is TRBV14, with 11 nucleotides matching TRBD2. Trimming removed 0 bases from V and 4 bases from J; junction bases left unmatched: 2. The length of the CDR3 is 15 residues. Germline CDR1 and CDR2: SGHDN and FVKESK. The CDR3 sequence: CASSQDSGRAYEQYF. The CDR3 coding sequence is TGTGCCAGCAGCCAAGATAGCGGGAGGGCTTACGAGCAGTACTTC. Full variable domain (missing parts from reference TRBV14 and TRBJ2-7): EAGVTQFPSHSVIEKGQTVTLRCDPISGHDNLYWYRRVMGKEIKFLLHFVKESKQDESGMPNNRFLAERTGGTYSTLKVQPAELEDSGVYFCASSQDSGRAYEQYFGPGTRLTVT.